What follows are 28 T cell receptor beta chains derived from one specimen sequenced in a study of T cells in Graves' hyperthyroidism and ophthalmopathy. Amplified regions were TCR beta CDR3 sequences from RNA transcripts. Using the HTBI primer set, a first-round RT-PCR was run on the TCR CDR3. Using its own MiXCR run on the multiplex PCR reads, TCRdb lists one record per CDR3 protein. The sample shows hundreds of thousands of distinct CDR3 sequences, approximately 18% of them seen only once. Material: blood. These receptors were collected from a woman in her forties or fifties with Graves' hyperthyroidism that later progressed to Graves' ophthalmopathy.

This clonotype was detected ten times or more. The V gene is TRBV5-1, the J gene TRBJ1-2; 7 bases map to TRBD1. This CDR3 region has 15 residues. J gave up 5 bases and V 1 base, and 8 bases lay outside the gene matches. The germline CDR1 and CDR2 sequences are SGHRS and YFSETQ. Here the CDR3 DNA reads TGCGCCAGCAGCTTGTTAGGACAGGTTGCGTATGGCTACACCTTC. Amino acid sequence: CASSLLGQVAYGYTF.

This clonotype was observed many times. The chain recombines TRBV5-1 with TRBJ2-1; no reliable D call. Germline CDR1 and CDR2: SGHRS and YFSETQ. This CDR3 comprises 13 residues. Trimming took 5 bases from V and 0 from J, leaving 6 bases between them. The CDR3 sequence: CASSSISYNEQFF. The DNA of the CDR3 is TGCGCCAGCAGTAGTATCTCCTACAATGAGCAGTTCTTC. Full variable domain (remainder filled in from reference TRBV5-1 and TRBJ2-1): KAGVTQTPRYLIKTRGQQVTLSCSPISGHRSVSWYQQTPGQGLQFLFEYFSETQRNKGNFPGRFSGRQFSNSRSEMNVSTLELGDSALYLCASSSISYNEQFFGPGTRLTVL.

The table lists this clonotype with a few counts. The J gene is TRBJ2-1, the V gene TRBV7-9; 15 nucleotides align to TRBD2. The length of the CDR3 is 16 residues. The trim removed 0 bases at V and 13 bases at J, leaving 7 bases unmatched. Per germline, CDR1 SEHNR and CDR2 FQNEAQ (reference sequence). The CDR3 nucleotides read TGTGCCAGCAGCTTAGCGAAAGGACTAGCGGGGGGGCCTCAGTTCTTC. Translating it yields CASSLAKGLAGGPQFF.

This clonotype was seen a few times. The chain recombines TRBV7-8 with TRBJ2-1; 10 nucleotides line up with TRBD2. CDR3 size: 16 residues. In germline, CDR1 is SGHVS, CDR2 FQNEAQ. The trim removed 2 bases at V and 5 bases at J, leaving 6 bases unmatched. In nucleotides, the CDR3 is TGTGCCAGCAGCTTAAGAACTAGCGGGGAGAACAATGAGCAGTTCTTC. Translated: CASSLRTSGENNEQFF.

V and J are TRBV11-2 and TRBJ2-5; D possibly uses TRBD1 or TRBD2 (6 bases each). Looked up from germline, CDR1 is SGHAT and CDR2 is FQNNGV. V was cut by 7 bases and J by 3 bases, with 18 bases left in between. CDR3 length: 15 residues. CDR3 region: CASIYTGGPEETQYF. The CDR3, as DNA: TGTGCCAGCATCTATACTGGGGGGCCGGAAGAGACCCAGTACTTC.

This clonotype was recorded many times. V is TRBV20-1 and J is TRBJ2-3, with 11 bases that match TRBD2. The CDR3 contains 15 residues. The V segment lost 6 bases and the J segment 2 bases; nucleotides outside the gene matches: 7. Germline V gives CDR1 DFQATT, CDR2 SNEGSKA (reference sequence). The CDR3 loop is CSAQQLAGVTDTQYF. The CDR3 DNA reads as TGCAGTGCGCAGCAACTAGCGGGGGTCACAGATACGCAGTATTTT.

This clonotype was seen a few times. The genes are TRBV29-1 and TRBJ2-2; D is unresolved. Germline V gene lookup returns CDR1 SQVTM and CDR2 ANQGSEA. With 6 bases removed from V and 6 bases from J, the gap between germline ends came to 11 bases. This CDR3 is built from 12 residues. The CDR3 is CSVGWVAGELFF. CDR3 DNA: TGCAGCGTCGGTTGGGTAGCCGGGGAGCTGTTTTTT.

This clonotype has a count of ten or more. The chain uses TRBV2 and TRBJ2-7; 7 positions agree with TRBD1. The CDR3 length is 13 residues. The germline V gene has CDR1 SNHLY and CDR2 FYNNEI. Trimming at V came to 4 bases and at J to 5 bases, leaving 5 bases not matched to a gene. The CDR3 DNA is TGTGCCAGCAGTGCGGGACAGCCCGACGAGCAGTACTTC. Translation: CASSAGQPDEQYF.

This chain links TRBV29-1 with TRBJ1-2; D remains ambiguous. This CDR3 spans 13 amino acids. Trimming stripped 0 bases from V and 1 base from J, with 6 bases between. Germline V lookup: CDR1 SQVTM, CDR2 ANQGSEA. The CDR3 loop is CSVEEYSNYGYTF. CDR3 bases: TGCAGCGTTGAAGAGTACAGTAACTATGGCTACACCTTC.

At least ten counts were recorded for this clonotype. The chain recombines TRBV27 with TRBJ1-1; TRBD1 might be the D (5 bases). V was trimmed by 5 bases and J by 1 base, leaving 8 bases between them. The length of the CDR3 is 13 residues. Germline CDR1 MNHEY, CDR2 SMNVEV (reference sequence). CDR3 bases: TGTGCCAGCAGTAGAGGGGCGAACACTGAAGCTTTCTTT. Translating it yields CASSRGANTEAFF.

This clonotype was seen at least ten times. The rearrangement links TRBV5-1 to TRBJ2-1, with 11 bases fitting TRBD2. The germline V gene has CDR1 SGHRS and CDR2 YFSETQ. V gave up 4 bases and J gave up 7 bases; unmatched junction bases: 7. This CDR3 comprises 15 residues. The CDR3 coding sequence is TGCGCCAGCAGCCCCACTAGCGGGGGAGGGAATGAGCAGTTCTTC. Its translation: CASSPTSGGGNEQFF. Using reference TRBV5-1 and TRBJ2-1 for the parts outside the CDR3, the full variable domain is KAGVTQTPRYLIKTRGQQVTLSCSPISGHRSVSWYQQTPGQGLQFLFEYFSETQRNKGNFPGRFSGRQFSNSRSEMNVSTLELGDSALYLCASSPTSGGGNEQFFGPGTRLTVL.

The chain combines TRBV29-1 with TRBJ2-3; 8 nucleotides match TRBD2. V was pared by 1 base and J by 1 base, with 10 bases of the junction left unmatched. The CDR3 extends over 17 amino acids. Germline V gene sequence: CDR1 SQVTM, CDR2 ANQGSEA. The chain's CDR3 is CSVEGGAGGQGTDTQYF. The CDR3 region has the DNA TGCAGCGTTGAAGGCGGGGCGGGGGGCCAGGGCACAGATACGCAGTATTTT.

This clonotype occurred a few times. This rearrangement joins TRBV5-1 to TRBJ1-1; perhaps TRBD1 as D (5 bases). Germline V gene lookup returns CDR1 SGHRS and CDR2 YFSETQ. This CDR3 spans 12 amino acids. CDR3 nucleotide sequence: TGCGTCCGGGCAGGGTGGAACACTGAAGCTTTCTTT. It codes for CVRAGWNTEAFF.

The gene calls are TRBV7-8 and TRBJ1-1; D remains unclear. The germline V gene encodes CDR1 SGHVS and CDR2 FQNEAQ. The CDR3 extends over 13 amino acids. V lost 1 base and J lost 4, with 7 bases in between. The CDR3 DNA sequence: TGTGCCAGCAGCTTAGTGGACCGCACTGAAGCTTTCTTT. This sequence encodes CASSLVDRTEAFF.

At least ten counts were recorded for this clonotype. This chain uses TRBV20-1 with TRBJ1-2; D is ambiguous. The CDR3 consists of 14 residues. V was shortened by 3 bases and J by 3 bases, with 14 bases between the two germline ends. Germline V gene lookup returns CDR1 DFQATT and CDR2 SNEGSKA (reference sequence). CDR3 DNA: TGCAGTGCTAGTCGAACCAAACGAGACTATGGCTACACCTTC. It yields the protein CSASRTKRDYGYTF.

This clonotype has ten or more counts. The CDR3 spells CASSYSGRLQETQYF. CDR3 DNA: TGTGCCAGCAGTTACTCCGGCAGACTACAAGAGACCCAGTACTTC. The rearrangement uses TRBV6-2 or TRBV6-3 and TRBJ2-5, with D perhaps TRBD2 (5 bases). From germline, CDR1 is MNHEY and CDR2 SVGEGT. V was cut by 0 bases and J by 2 bases, with 10 bases left in between. The CDR3 is 15 residues long.

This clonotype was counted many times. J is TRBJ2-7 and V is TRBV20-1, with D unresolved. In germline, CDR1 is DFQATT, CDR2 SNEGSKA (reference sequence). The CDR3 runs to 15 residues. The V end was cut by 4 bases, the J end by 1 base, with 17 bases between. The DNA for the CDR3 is TGCAGTGCTACCTCACCGATTAGTGCTTCCTACGAGCAGTACTTC. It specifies CSATSPISASYEQYF.

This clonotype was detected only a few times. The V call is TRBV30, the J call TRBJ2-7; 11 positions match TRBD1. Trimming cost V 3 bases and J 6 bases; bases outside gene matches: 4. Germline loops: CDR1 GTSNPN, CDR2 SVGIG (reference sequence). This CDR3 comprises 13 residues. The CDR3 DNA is TGTGCCTGGAGGGACAGGGGGCCCGCCGAGCAGTACTTC. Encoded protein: CAWRDRGPAEQYF.

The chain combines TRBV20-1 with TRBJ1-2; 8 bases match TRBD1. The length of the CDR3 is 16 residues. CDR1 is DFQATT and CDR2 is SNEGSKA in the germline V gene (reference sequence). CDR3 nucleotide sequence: TGCAGCCCCGGCGGACAGGGACCGCAGAACCCCTATGGCTACACCTTC. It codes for CSPGGQGPQNPYGYTF.

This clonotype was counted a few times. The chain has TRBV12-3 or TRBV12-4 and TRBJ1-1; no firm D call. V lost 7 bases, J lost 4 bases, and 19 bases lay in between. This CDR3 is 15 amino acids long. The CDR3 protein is CASTQARFGGTEAFF. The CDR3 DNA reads TGTGCCAGCACCCAGGCGAGGTTCGGTGGCACTGAAGCTTTCTTT.

CDR3 amino acids: CALGARGKPNTGELFF. In DNA form, the CDR3 reads TGTGCCCTCGGAGCCCGGGGCAAGCCGAACACCGGGGAGCTGTTTTTT. The chain uses TRBV12-3 or TRBV12-4 and TRBJ2-2; the D call may be TRBD1 or TRBD2 (5 bases each). The CDR3 is made up of 16 amino acids. V lost 11 bases, J lost 0 bases, and 19 bases lay in between.

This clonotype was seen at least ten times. CDR3 nucleotides: TGTGCCAGCTCACCCCCCGGTTTTACGAACACTGAAGCTTTCTTT. It specifies CASSPPGFTNTEAFF. The chain employs TRBV18 and TRBJ1-1; D not resolved. Trimming pared 3 bases from V and 1 base from J, leaving 12 bases between. The germline CDR1 and CDR2 sequences are KGHSH and LQKENI. The CDR3 is made up of 15 amino acids. Full variable domain (missing parts from reference TRBV18 and TRBJ1-1): NAGVMQNPRHLVRRRGQEARLRCSPMKGHSHVYWYRQLPEEGLKFMVYLQKENIIDESGMPKERFSAEFPKEGPSILRIQQVVRGDSAAYFCASSPPGFTNTEAFFGQGTRLTVV.

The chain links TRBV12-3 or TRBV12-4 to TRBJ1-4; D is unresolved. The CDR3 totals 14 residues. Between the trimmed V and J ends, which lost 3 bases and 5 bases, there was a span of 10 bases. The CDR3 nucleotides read TGTGCCAGCAGTTTCCTTAGCAAAAATGAAAAACTGTTTTTT. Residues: CASSFLSKNEKLFF.

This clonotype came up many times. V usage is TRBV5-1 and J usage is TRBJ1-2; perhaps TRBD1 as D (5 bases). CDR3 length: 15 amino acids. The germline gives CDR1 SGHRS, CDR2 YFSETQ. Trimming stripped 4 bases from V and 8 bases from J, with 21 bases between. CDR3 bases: TGCGCCAGCAGCCCCGGGACGACCTATTCTAGCGGCTACACCTTC. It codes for CASSPGTTYSSGYTF.

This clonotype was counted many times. The CDR3 loop is CASGDRDNQPQHF. The CDR3 nucleotides read TGTGCTAGTGGCGACAGGGATAATCAGCCCCAGCATTTT. This chain uses TRBV12-5 with TRBJ1-5; 7 bases line up with TRBD1. J was trimmed by 4 bases and V by 6 bases; bases with no gene match: 3. Germline assignment: CDR1 LGHNT and CDR2 FRNRAP. The CDR3 contains 13 residues.

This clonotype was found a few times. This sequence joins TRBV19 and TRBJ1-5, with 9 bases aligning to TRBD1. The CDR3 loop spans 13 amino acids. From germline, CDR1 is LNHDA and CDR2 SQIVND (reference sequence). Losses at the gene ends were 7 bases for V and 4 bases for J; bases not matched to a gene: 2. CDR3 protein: CASMGQGNQPQHF. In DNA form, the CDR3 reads TGTGCCAGTATGGGACAGGGAAATCAGCCCCAGCATTTT.

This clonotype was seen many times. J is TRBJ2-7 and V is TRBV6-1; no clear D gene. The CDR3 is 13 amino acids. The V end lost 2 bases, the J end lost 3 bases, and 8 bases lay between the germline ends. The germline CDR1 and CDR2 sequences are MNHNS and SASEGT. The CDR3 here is CASSESYSYEQYF. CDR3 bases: TGTGCCAGCAGTGAATCTTATAGCTACGAGCAGTACTTC.

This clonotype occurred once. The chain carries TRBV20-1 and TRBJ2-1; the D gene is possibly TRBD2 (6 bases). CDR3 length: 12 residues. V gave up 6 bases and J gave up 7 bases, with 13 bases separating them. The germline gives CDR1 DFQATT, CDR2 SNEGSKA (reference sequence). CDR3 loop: CSATRGWNEQFF. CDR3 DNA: TGCAGTGCCACCCGGGGGTGGAATGAGCAGTTCTTC.